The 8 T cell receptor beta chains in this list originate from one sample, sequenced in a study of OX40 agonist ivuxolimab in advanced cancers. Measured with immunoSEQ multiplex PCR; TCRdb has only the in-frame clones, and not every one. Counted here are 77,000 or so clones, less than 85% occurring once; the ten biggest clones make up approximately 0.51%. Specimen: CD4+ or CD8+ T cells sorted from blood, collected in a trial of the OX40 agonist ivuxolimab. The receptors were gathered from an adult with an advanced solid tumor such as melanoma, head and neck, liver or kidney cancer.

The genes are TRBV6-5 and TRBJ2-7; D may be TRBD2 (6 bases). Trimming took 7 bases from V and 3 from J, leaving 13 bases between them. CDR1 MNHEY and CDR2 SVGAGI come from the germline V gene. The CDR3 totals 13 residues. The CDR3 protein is CASNPPGSYEQYF. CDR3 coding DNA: TGTGCCAGCAATCCACCCGGGAGCTACGAGCAGTACTTC.

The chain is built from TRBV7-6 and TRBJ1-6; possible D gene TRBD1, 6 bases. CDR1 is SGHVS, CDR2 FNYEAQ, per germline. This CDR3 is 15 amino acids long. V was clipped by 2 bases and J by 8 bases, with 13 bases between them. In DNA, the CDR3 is TGTGCCAGCAGCTTATCTTCCAGGGGCGATTCACCCCTCCACTTT. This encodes CASSLSSRGDSPLHF.

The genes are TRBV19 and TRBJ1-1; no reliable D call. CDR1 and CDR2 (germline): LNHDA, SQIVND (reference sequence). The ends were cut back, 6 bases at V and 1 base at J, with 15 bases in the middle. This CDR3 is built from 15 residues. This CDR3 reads CASSFPGVPNTEAFF. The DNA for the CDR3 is TGTGCCAGTAGCTTCCCCGGAGTCCCGAACACTGAAGCTTTCTTT.

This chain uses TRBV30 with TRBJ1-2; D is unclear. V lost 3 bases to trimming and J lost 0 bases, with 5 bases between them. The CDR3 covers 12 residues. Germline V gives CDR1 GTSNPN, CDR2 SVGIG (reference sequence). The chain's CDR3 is CAWRMSNYGYTF. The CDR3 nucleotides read TGTGCCTGGAGAATGTCTAACTATGGCTACACCTTC.

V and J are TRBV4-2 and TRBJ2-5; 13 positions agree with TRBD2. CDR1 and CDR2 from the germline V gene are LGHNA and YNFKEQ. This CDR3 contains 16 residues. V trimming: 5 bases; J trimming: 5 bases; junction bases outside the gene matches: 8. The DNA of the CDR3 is TGTGCCAGCAGCTTGACGACTAGCGGGAGGTCGGAGACCCAGTACTTC. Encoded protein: CASSLTTSGRSETQYF.

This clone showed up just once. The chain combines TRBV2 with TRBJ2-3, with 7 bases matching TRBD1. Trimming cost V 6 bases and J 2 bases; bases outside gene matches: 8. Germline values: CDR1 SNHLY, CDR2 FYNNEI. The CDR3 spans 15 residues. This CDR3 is CASRGTVGHTDTQYF. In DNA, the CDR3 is TGTGCCAGCAGAGGGACAGTCGGGCACACAGATACGCAGTATTTT. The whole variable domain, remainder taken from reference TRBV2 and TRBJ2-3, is EPEVTQTPSHQVTQMGQEVILRCVPISNHLYFYWYRQILGQKVEFLVSFYNNEISEKSEIFDDQFSVERPDGSNFTLKIRSTKLEDSAMYFCASRGTVGHTDTQYFGPGTRLTVL.

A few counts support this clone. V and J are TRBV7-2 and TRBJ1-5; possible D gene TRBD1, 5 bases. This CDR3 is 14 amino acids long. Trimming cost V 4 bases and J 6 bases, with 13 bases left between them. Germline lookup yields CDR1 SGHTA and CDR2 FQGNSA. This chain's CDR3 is CASSSSGRGQPQHF. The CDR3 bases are TGTGCCAGCAGCTCTAGCGGTAGGGGTCAGCCCCAGCATTTT.

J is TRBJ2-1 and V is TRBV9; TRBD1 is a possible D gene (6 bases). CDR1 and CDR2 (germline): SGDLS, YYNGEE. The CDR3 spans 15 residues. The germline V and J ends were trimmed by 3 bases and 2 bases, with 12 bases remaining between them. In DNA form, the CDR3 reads TGTGCCAGCAGCGCTCGACAGGAGACCTACAATGAGCAGTTCTTC. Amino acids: CASSARQETYNEQFF.